These 17 T cell receptor beta chains were sequenced from one sample in a study of blood T cell repertoires in COVID-19. The data were produced by immunoSEQ multiplex PCR, yet TCRdb's version contains in-frame clones alone and is incomplete. Of 65,000 to 70,000 clones listed, 85% are singletons. Sequencing was done on a sample of peripheral blood. Receptors originate from a man aged 80 or over with acute or convalescent COVID-19.

V is TRBV5-1 and J is TRBJ2-1; 8 bases agree with TRBD2. This CDR3 region has 14 residues. Germline-derived CDR1 and CDR2 are SGHRS and YFSETQ. The junction had 5 bases not matched to a gene; V was cut back by 4 bases and J by 5 bases. The CDR3: CASSGGTSHNEQFF. The CDR3, as DNA: TGCGCCAGCAGCGGGGGGACTAGTCACAATGAGCAGTTCTTC.

In the case of this clone: Sequence at one end of the junction differs from germline and may be a read error. The chain joins TRBV11-1 to TRBJ1-1; TRBD1 matches 7 bases. CDR1 SGHAT and CDR2 FQDESV come from the germline V gene (reference sequence). There are 15 residues in the CDR3. The CDR3 nucleotides are TGTGCCAACAGCCCCTCTTACAGGGGCTTCGGTGAAGCTTTCTTT. Its translation: CANSPSYRGFGEAFF.

The chain combines TRBV6-5 with TRBJ2-2, with D possibly matching TRBD2 (6 bases). The CDR3 covers 14 residues. Germline lookup yields CDR1 MNHEY and CDR2 SVGAGI. V shed 6 bases and J shed 5 bases, with 13 bases lying between them. The CDR3 sequence is CASRQPGDTGELFF. DNA of the CDR3: TGTGCCAGCAGACAACCGGGGGATACCGGGGAGCTGTTTTTT.

The V gene is TRBV10-3, the J gene TRBJ1-3; D is uncertain. The CDR3 is 13 residues long. Trimming left V 4 bases short and J 1 base short, with 5 bases between. CDR1 and CDR2 (germline): ENHRY, SYGVKD. CDR3 amino acids: CAISGGSGNTIYF. The CDR3 region has the DNA TGTGCCATCAGTGGCGGTTCTGGAAACACCATATATTTT.

This sequence joins TRBV18 and TRBJ1-2; TRBD1 is a possible D gene (6 bases). The V gene lost 2 bases and the J gene lost 1 base, with 8 bases spanning the gap. The CDR3 contains 14 residues. The germline CDR1 and CDR2 sequences are KGHSH and LQKENI. CDR3 sequence (DNA): TGTGCCAGCTCACCAACAGGGAATAACTATGGCTACACCTTC. This encodes CASSPTGNNYGYTF.

The chain is built from TRBV7-2 and TRBJ1-3; tentatively, D is TRBD1 (5 bases). Germline V gene data show CDR1 as SGHTA and CDR2 as FQGNSA. The length of the CDR3 is 15 residues. V lost 4 bases and J 0 bases, leaving 10 bases between the germline ends. The CDR3 coding sequence is TGTGCCAGCAGCTGGGGGGGAGGCTCTGGAAACACCATATATTTT. This sequence encodes CASSWGGGSGNTIYF.

V usage is TRBV20-1 and J usage is TRBJ2-7; unclear D gene. This CDR3 spans 11 amino acids. Trimming stripped 3 bases from V and 2 bases from J, with 5 bases between. Germline CDR1 reads DFQATT; CDR2 reads SNEGSKA (reference sequence). The CDR3 is CSASSPYEQYF. The CDR3 DNA is TGCAGTGCTAGCTCCCCCTACGAGCAGTACTTC.

This sequence joins TRBV14 and TRBJ2-3, with D possibly TRBD2 on 6 matching bases. CDR1 and CDR2 (germline): SGHDN, FVKESK. V was pared by 5 bases and J by 4 bases, with 16 bases between. CDR3 length: 15 residues. DNA for the CDR3: TGTGCCAGCAGCAGTTTCGGTGGAGGGGCAGATACGCAGTATTTT. This translates into CASSSFGGGADTQYF.

This chain uses TRBV5-1 with TRBJ1-1; 7 bases line up with TRBD1. Trimming removed 2 bases from V and 4 bases from J; junction bases left unmatched: 8. This CDR3 has 15 amino acids. Germline assignment: CDR1 SGHRS and CDR2 YFSETQ. CDR3 in amino acids: CASSLPAGGVTEAFF. The CDR3 region has the DNA TGCGCCAGCAGCTTACCTGCAGGGGGTGTCACTGAAGCTTTCTTT.

The chain combines TRBV29-1 with TRBJ1-4, with D maybe TRBD1 (6 bases). V dropped 3 bases and J dropped 8 bases, with 16 bases sitting between them. Germline values: CDR1 SQVTM, CDR2 ANQGSEA. The CDR3 totals 14 residues. Here the CDR3 reads CSVEEAGVVEKLFF. CDR3 nucleotide sequence: TGCAGCGTTGAGGAGGCAGGGGTAGTCGAAAAACTGTTTTTT. Drawing the rest from reference TRBV29-1 and TRBJ1-4, the complete variable domain is SAVISQKPSRDICQRGTSLTIQCQVDSQVTMMFWYRQQPGQSLTLIATANQGSEATYESGFVIDKFPISRPNLTFSTLTVSNMSPEDSSIYLCSVEEAGVVEKLFFGSGTQLSVL.

The gene calls are TRBV5-1 and TRBJ2-5, with 11 bases matching TRBD1. V lost 0 bases, J lost 7 bases, and 8 bases stayed unmatched. This CDR3 region has 16 residues. Germline CDR1 and CDR2: SGHRS and YFSETQ. The CDR3 protein is CASSLDGTGGVGTQYF. DNA of the CDR3: TGCGCCAGCAGCTTGGACGGGACAGGGGGAGTCGGGACCCAGTACTTC.

The chain links TRBV5-4 to TRBJ1-2; D unclear. CDR1 and CDR2 (germline): SGHNT, YYREEE (reference sequence). CDR3 length: 15 amino acids. V lost 2 bases, J lost 4 bases, and 15 bases lay in between. CDR3 sequence reads: CASSFPSVGGYGYTF. The CDR3 DNA is TGTGCCAGCAGCTTCCCCTCGGTCGGAGGCTATGGCTACACCTTC.

The chain recombines TRBV9 with TRBJ2-7; 10 bases line up with TRBD2. The CDR3 contains 17 residues. Germline V lookup: CDR1 SGDLS, CDR2 YYNGEE. V lost 0 bases, J lost 7 bases, and 13 bases stayed unmatched. In nucleotides, the CDR3 is TGTGCCAGCAGCGTAGAGACTTCTAGCGGGAGAGGGCGTGAGCAGTACTTC. This gives the protein CASSVETSSGRGREQYF.

This clone was observed a few times. The V gene is TRBV7-2, the J gene TRBJ1-1, with TRBD1 as a possible D gene (5 bases). The germline V and J ends were trimmed by 6 bases and 8 bases, with 16 bases remaining between them. Germline CDR1 and CDR2: SGHTA and FQGNSA. This CDR3 has 13 residues. CDR3 nucleotide sequence: TGTGCCAGCAGTTATATGGGGCGGTCAGAAGCTTTCTTT. Translated: CASSYMGRSEAFF.

The chain recombines TRBV12-3 or TRBV12-4 with TRBJ1-1, with a tentative D call TRBD1 (5 bases). This CDR3 is built from 13 residues. V lost 3 bases to trimming and J lost 6 bases, with 11 bases between them. For the CDR3, the DNA is TGTGCCAGCAGTTTCACCCCGGGGGCTGAAGCTTTCTTT. It translates to CASSFTPGAEAFF.

This sequence joins TRBV6-2 or TRBV6-3 and TRBJ2-3, with a possible D match to TRBD2 (6 bases). CDR3 length equals 16 residues. CDR1 is MNHEY and CDR2 is SVGEGT in the germline V gene. Trimming removed 2 bases from V and 1 base from J, with 13 bases in between. The CDR3 protein is CASSYPIGGRTDTQYF. Written as DNA, the CDR3 is TGTGCCAGCAGTTACCCCATCGGGGGTCGCACAGATACGCAGTATTTT.

The V and J genes are TRBV27 and TRBJ2-6; perhaps TRBD1 as D (6 bases). CDR1 is MNHEY, CDR2 SMNVEV, per germline (reference sequence). The CDR3 loop spans 17 amino acids. Trimming took off 2 bases at V and 5 bases at J, with 16 bases between the two ends. The CDR3 sequence: CASSLEIADSRANVLTF. The CDR3 DNA follows: TGTGCCAGCAGTTTAGAAATCGCGGACAGTAGGGCCAACGTCCTGACTTTC.